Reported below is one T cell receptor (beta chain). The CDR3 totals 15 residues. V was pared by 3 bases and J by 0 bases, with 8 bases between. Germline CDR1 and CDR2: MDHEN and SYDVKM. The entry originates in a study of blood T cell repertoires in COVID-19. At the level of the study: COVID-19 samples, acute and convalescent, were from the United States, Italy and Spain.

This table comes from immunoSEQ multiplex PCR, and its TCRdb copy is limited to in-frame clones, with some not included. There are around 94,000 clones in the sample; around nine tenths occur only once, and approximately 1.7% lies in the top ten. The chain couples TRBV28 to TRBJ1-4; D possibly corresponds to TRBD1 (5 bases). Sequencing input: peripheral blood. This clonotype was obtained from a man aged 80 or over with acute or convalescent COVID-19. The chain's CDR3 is CASSLQGTTNEKLFF. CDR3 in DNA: TGTGCCAGCAGTTTGCAGGGAACAACTAATGAAAAACTGTTTTTT.